These T cell receptor beta chains were read from a single sample in a study of cytomegalovirus exposure and HLA in healthy donors. Sequencing used immunoSEQ multiplex PCR; TCRdb keeps in-frame clones, though not all of them. The sample lists about 270,000 clones, roughly two thirds seen once, with over 2% in the top ten. Input material: PBMCs. The receptors shown here come from a female donor in good health and CMV-seronegative. Each CDR3 is given with its conserved first and last residue. Fields, in order: clone size, V gene, J gene, D gene, CDR3 protein, CDR3 DNA. A D gene is named only where the DNA matches it firmly. Size tells how often a clone was seen (once, few, many) or the class of an expanded clone, and some rows leave it out.

clone_size: .; v_call: TRBV7-9; j_call: TRBJ2-7; d_call: TRBD2; cdr3_aa: CASVFGAGASYEQYF; cdr3_nt: TGTGCCAGCGTCTTTGGGGCGGGAGCCTCCTACGAGCAGTACTTC
clone_size: .; v_call: TRBV5-1; j_call: TRBJ2-3; d_call: .; cdr3_aa: CASSLADLQGPDTQYF; cdr3_nt: TGCGCCAGCAGCTTGGCAGATTTACAGGGCCCAGATACGCAGTATTTT
clone_size: .; v_call: TRBV6-1; j_call: TRBJ1-4; d_call: .; cdr3_aa: CASSDQATLPNEKLFF; cdr3_nt: TGTGCCAGCAGTGATCAGGCGACCCTTCCTAATGAAAAACTGTTTTTT
clone_size: once; v_call: TRBV25-1; j_call: TRBJ1-2; d_call: .; cdr3_aa: CASSEFGSGANTNYGYTF; cdr3_nt: TGTGCCAGCAGTGAATTTGGGTCAGGTGCTAACACGAACTATGGCTACACCTTC
clone_size: .; v_call: TRBV4-2; j_call: TRBJ1-5; d_call: .; cdr3_aa: CASSQEPLSKKSQPQHF; cdr3_nt: TGTGCCAGCAGCCAAGAACCCCTATCCAAAAAAAGTCAGCCCCAGCATTTT
clone_size: .; v_call: TRBV6-4; j_call: TRBJ2-1; d_call: .; cdr3_aa: CASSDPATGSYNEQFF; cdr3_nt: TGTGCCAGCAGTGACCCTGCAACCGGCTCCTACAATGAGCAGTTCTTC
clone_size: .; v_call: TRBV19; j_call: TRBJ1-1; d_call: TRBD1; cdr3_aa: CASSHDRAGTEAFF; cdr3_nt: TGTGCCAGTAGCCACGACAGGGCGGGGACTGAAGCTTTCTTT
clone_size: few; v_call: TRBV6-1; j_call: TRBJ1-2; d_call: .; cdr3_aa: CASSEAGVNYGYTF; cdr3_nt: TGTGCCAGCAGTGAAGCGGGCGTGAACTATGGCTACACCTTC
clone_size: .; v_call: TRBV19; j_call: TRBJ2-5; d_call: .; cdr3_aa: CASSIGVPETQYF; cdr3_nt: TGTGCCAGTAGTATAGGCGTCCCGGAGACCCAGTACTTC
clone_size: .; v_call: TRBV19; j_call: TRBJ2-1; d_call: TRBD2; cdr3_aa: CATRSGLGSINEQFF; cdr3_nt: TGTGCCACTCGCTCCGGACTAGGCAGCATCAATGAGCAGTTCTTC
clone_size: .; v_call: TRBV10-3; j_call: TRBJ1-2; d_call: TRBD1; cdr3_aa: CAISAPGTEYGYTF; cdr3_nt: TGTGCCATCAGTGCCCCCGGGACAGAGTATGGCTACACCTTC
clone_size: .; v_call: TRBV28; j_call: TRBJ1-2; d_call: .; cdr3_aa: CASSRSWGYTF; cdr3_nt: TGTGCCAGCAGCCGGAGCTGGGGCTACACCTTC
clone_size: .; v_call: TRBV9; j_call: TRBJ1-2; d_call: TRBD1; cdr3_aa: CASSPQGQGTYYGYTF; cdr3_nt: TGTGCCAGCAGCCCGCAAGGACAGGGGACTTACTATGGCTACACCTTC
clone_size: few; v_call: TRBV19; j_call: TRBJ1-1; d_call: .; cdr3_aa: CASSIGGAVEAFF; cdr3_nt: TGTGCCAGTAGTATTGGGGGGGCGGTTGAAGCTTTCTTT
clone_size: .; v_call: TRBV7-9; j_call: TRBJ2-3; d_call: .; cdr3_aa: CATPGSSTDTQYF; cdr3_nt: TGTGCCACCCCCGGGAGTAGCACAGATACGCAGTATTTT
clone_size: .; v_call: TRBV6-5; j_call: TRBJ1-5; d_call: TRBD1; cdr3_aa: CASSPDRGQPQHF; cdr3_nt: TGTGCCAGCAGTCCGGACAGGGGGCAGCCCCAGCATTTT
clone_size: few; v_call: TRBV7-2; j_call: TRBJ2-5; d_call: TRBD1; cdr3_aa: CASSLARGVKWANRGGETQYF; cdr3_nt: TGTGCCAGCAGCTTAGCCCGAGGGGTAAAATGGGCAAACAGGGGCGGAGAGACCCAGTACTTC
clone_size: .; v_call: TRBV30; j_call: TRBJ2-2; d_call: TRBD2; cdr3_aa: CAWSGLAGVWDSGELFF; cdr3_nt: TGTGCCTGGAGTGGACTAGCGGGAGTTTGGGATTCCGGGGAGCTGTTTTTT
clone_size: .; v_call: TRBV15; j_call: TRBJ1-5; d_call: TRBD1; cdr3_aa: CATRADRGNQPQHF; cdr3_nt: TGTGCCACCAGAGCCGACAGGGGGAATCAGCCCCAGCATTTT
clone_size: .; v_call: TRBV19; j_call: TRBJ2-7; d_call: TRBD1; cdr3_aa: CASSRTGVGSYEQYF; cdr3_nt: TGCGCCAGTAGCCGGACAGGGGTCGGATCCTACGAGCAGTACTTC
clone_size: .; v_call: TRBV6-6; j_call: TRBJ2-5; d_call: .; cdr3_aa: CASGRVQETQYF; cdr3_nt: TGTGCCAGCGGCAGGGTACAAGAGACCCAGTACTTC
clone_size: .; v_call: TRBV6-1; j_call: TRBJ2-3; d_call: .; cdr3_aa: CASRAGGNTDTQYF; cdr3_nt: TGTGCCAGCAGGGCAGGGGGGAACACAGATACGCAGTATTTT
clone_size: .; v_call: TRBV6-5; j_call: TRBJ1-4; d_call: .; cdr3_aa: CASTRDNYEKLFF; cdr3_nt: TGTGCCAGCACGAGGGACAACTATGAAAAACTGTTTTTT